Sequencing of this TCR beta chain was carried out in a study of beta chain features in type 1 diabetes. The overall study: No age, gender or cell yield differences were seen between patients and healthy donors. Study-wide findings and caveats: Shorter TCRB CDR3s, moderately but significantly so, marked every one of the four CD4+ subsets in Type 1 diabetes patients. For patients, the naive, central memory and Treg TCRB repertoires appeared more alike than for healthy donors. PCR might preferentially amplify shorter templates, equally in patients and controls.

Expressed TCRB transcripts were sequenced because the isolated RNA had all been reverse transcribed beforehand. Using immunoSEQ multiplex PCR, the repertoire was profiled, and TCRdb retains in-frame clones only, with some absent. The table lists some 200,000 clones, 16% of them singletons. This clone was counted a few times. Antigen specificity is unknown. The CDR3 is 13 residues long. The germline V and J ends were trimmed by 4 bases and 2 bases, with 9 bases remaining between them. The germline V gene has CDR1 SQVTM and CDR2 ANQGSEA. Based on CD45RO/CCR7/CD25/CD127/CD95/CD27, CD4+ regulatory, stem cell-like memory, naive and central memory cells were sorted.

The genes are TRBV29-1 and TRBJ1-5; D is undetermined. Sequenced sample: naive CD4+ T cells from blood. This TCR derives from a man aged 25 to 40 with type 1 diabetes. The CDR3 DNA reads TGCAGCGTTGGAGCCATTGGCAATCAGCCCCAGCATTTT. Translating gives CSVGAIGNQPQHF.